The sequence of this T cell receptor (beta chain) was determined in a study of monozygotic twins with inflammatory bowel disease. The study's findings and limits: A single strong clonotype or signal linked to IBD was not supported. The co-twins with IBD showed lower TCRbeta diversity (inverse Simpson) than their healthy siblings.

Germline CDR1 and CDR2: DFQATT and SNEGSKA (reference sequence). The CDR3 is 20 amino acids. A remark on this clonotype: Its cognate antigen is unknown.

TCRdb reprocessed the 5' RACE reads, with one entry per CDR3 protein and no DNA. The repertoire table contains a few hundred thousand distinct CDR3 sequences. This sequence joins TRBV20-1 and TRBJ2-5; no DNA is available, so the TRBD2 call from TCRdb remains unchecked. The source material was blood. The origin of this receptor is a human donor with ulcerative colitis or Crohn's disease, or a healthy co-twin of an affected twin (not recorded which). Here the CDR3 reads CSAEEITGLSSGRPQETQYF.